This T cell receptor (beta chain) was identified in a study of blood T cell repertoires in COVID-19. Across the study: Acute and convalescent COVID-19 samples came from the United States, Italy and Spain. Sample material is recorded as cDNA or gDNA derived from T cells, B-cell-depleted T cells, or PBMCs.

How the authors handled the data: Estimated nucleated cell counts came from reference gene primer amplification. Generated by immunoSEQ multiplex PCR, the TCRdb table keeps only in-frame clones and is missing some. V and J calls and clone size are given by that table; D and trimming were obtained from the DNA. Found here are 150,000 to 200,000 clones, around 83% of them singletons; the top ten hold roughly 2.9%. CDR1 and CDR2 (germline): MNHEY, SMNVEV (reference sequence). The CDR3 covers 16 residues. The ends lost 6 bases at V and 2 bases at J; junction bases unmatched: 9. The receptor was isolated from a woman in her 30s with active or convalescent COVID-19. This rearrangement joins TRBV27 to TRBJ1-1; 10 bases fit TRBD1. The sequenced sample was peripheral blood. In DNA form, the CDR3 reads TGTGCCAGCAGCCAAGACAGGGGGCTCTTTAACACTGAAGCTTTCTTT. Its protein product is CASSQDRGLFNTEAFF.